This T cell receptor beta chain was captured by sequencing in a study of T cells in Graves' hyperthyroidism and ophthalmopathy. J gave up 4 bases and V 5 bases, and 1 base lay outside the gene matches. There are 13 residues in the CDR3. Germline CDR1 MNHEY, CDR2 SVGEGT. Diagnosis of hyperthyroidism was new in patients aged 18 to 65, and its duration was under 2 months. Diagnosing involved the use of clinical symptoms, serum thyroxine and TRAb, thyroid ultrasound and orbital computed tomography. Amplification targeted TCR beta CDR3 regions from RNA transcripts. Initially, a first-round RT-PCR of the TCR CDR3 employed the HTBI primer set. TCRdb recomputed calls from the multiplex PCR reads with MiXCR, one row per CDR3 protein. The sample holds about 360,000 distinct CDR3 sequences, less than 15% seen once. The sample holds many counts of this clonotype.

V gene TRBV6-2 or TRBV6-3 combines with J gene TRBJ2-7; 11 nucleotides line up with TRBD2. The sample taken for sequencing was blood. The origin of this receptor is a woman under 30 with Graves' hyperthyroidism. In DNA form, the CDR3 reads TGTGCCAGCAGTGGGACTAGCGGATACGAGCAGTACTTC. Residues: CASSGTSGYEQYF.